These 20 T cell receptor beta chains originate from one sample sequenced in a study of cytomegalovirus exposure and HLA in healthy donors. This PCR relied on a set of 60 Vbeta primers and 13 Jbeta primers. Clones were sequenced by immunoSEQ multiplex PCR, and TCRdb holds only the in-frame ones, with some missing. Here the sample spans tens of thousands of clones, approximately 70% being singletons. Sequencing was done on a sample of PBMCs. These receptors all stem from a man in his forties in good health and CMV-seropositive.

The chain uses TRBV2 and TRBJ2-3, with D perhaps matching TRBD2 (5 bases). This CDR3 spans 13 amino acids. Trimming removed 4 bases at V and 3 bases at J, with 8 bases between. Germline assignment: CDR1 SNHLY and CDR2 FYNNEI. The CDR3, as DNA: TGTGCCAGCAGTGTCCCGGGGACAGATACGCAGTATTTT. It translates to CASSVPGTDTQYF.

V and J are TRBV5-8 and TRBJ1-5, with TRBD1 matching over 8 bases. The germline V gene encodes CDR1 SGHTS and CDR2 YDEGEE. Trimming cost V 4 bases and J 3 bases; bases outside gene matches: 9. This CDR3 has 16 residues. The CDR3 region has the DNA TGTGCCAGCAGCGCCGTACGGACAGGGTTCAATCAGCCCCAGCATTTT. Its protein is CASSAVRTGFNQPQHF.

A word on this clone: Other DNA sequences in the same sample also yield this CDR3. The V gene is TRBV4-3, the J gene TRBJ2-1, with D possibly matching TRBD2 (5 bases). This CDR3 spans 16 amino acids. From germline, CDR1 is LGHNA and CDR2 YSLEER. V gave up 0 bases and J gave up 6 bases, with 15 bases separating them. CDR3 nucleotide sequence: TGCGCCAGCAGCCAAGACGCAGCAGGAGGTGGCAATGAGCAGTTCTTC. Residues: CASSQDAAGGGNEQFF.

This chain uses TRBV5-6 with TRBJ2-3; TRBD2 is a possible D gene (5 bases). Germline assignment: CDR1 SGHDT and CDR2 YYEEEE. The CDR3 consists of 16 residues. V dropped 4 bases and J dropped 0 bases, with 15 bases sitting between them. CDR3 sequence (DNA): TGTGCCAGCAGCAGAGGGATAGGCGGAAGCACAGATACGCAGTATTTT. It is translated as CASSRGIGGSTDTQYF.

Turning to this clone: The sample carries other DNA sequences with the same CDR3. This chain joins TRBV5-1 and TRBJ2-5; D call uncertain. V lost 2 bases and J 3 bases, leaving 8 bases between the germline ends. This CDR3 spans 13 amino acids. Germline lookup yields CDR1 SGHRS and CDR2 YFSETQ. CDR3 amino acids: CASSLTREETQYF. The DNA of the CDR3 is TGCGCCAGCAGCTTAACACGGGAAGAGACCCAGTACTTC.

The chain carries TRBV5-1 and TRBJ2-7; TRBD1 agrees at 7 bases. The CDR3 totals 13 residues. V trimming: 0 bases; J trimming: 7 bases; junction bases outside the gene matches: 4. Germline lookup yields CDR1 SGHRS and CDR2 YFSETQ. CDR3 amino acids: CASSLDRGREQYF. In nucleotides, the CDR3 is TGCGCCAGCAGCTTGGACAGGGGTAGGGAGCAGTACTTC.

V usage is TRBV27 and J usage is TRBJ2-7; the D gene is possibly TRBD1 (5 bases). The CDR3 is 15 residues long. Trimming removed 3 bases at V and 1 base at J, with 13 bases between. Germline V gene sequence: CDR1 MNHEY, CDR2 SMNVEV (reference sequence). The CDR3 nucleotides are TGTGCCAGCAGTTTCGTAGGGGATGGGTCCTACGAGCAGTACTTC. This sequence encodes CASSFVGDGSYEQYF.

The CDR3 loop reads CASSLDQVDKLFF. In DNA form, the CDR3 reads TGTGCCAGCAGCTTAGACCAGGTGGATAAACTGTTTTTT. The chain carries TRBV7-6 and TRBJ1-4; no clear D. Trimming stripped 1 base from V and 11 bases from J, with 11 bases between. Germline loops: CDR1 SGHVS, CDR2 FNYEAQ. The CDR3 totals 13 residues.

V is TRBV7-6 and J is TRBJ1-2; D is possibly TRBD1 (5 bases). The CDR3 covers 13 residues. The germline V gene has CDR1 SGHVS and CDR2 FNYEAQ. V lost 5 bases and J 2 bases, leaving 9 bases between the germline ends. CDR3 in amino acids: CASSQDSNYGYTF. CDR3 bases: TGTGCCAGCAGCCAAGACAGCAACTATGGCTACACCTTC.

The chain is built from TRBV18 and TRBJ2-6, with 7 bases identical to TRBD1. After removal of 2 bases from V and 1 base from J, the junction contained 5 bases not matched to a gene. Germline V gene lookup returns CDR1 KGHSH and CDR2 LQKENI. CDR3 size: 17 residues. CDR3 sequence (DNA): TGTGCCAGCTCACCAGGACAGGTCCGATCTGGGGCCAACGTCCTGACTTTC. This sequence encodes CASSPGQVRSGANVLTF.

This clone was seen a handful of times. The V gene is TRBV30, the J gene TRBJ2-7; 10 bases agree with TRBD2. The germline V gene has CDR1 GTSNPN and CDR2 SVGIG (reference sequence). The junction had 7 bases not matched to a gene; V was cut back by 2 bases and J by 6 bases. This CDR3 is built from 14 residues. The CDR3 loop reads CAWSTLAGVREQYF. The DNA for the CDR3 is TGTGCCTGGAGTACCCTAGCGGGAGTTCGCGAGCAGTACTTC. Full variable domain (missing parts from reference TRBV30 and TRBJ2-7): SQTIHQWPATLVQPVGSPLSLECTVEGTSNPNLYWYRQAAGRGLQLLFYSVGIGQISSEVPQNLSASRPQDRQFILSSKKLLLSDSGFYLCAWSTLAGVREQYFGPGTRLTVT.

The V gene is TRBV15, the J gene TRBJ2-2; 11 nucleotides align to TRBD2. CDR1 is LNHNV and CDR2 is YYDKDF in the germline V gene (reference sequence). Losses at the gene ends were 6 bases for V and 4 bases for J; bases not matched to a gene: 4. The CDR3 has 15 residues. The DNA for the CDR3 is TGTGCCACCAGTGGGACTAGCGGTCCCACCGGGGAGCTGTTTTTT. It is translated as CATSGTSGPTGELFF.

The chain employs TRBV27 and TRBJ1-2; the D is unclear. Germline-derived CDR1 and CDR2 are MNHEY and SMNVEV (reference sequence). V lost 6 bases to trimming and J lost 2 bases, with 10 bases between them. The CDR3 loop spans 13 amino acids. The CDR3 is CASSIHTNYGYTF. CDR3 sequence (DNA): TGTGCCAGCAGCATACACACGAACTATGGCTACACCTTC.

DNA for the CDR3: TGTGCCTGGAGCCCAGGACAGGGGGGCCAGCCCCAGCATTTT. Amino acid sequence: CAWSPGQGGQPQHF. The chain uses TRBV30 and TRBJ1-5; 10 positions agree with TRBD1. CDR3 length: 14 residues. The junction had 6 bases not matched to a gene; V was cut back by 3 bases and J by 7 bases. CDR1 is GTSNPN and CDR2 is SVGIG in the germline V gene (reference sequence). The variable domain in full, completed from reference TRBV30 and TRBJ1-5, reads SQTIHQWPATLVQPVGSPLSLECTVEGTSNPNLYWYRQAAGRGLQLLFYSVGIGQISSEVPQNLSASRPQDRQFILSSKKLLLSDSGFYLCAWSPGQGGQPQHFGDGTRLSIL.

This clone was seen once. V is TRBV18 and J is TRBJ2-7; TRBD1 agrees at 9 bases. This CDR3 is 15 amino acids long. The J segment lost 5 bases and the V segment lost 0 bases, leaving 5 bases of the junction unmatched. Germline values: CDR1 KGHSH, CDR2 LQKENI. The CDR3 nucleotides are TGTGCCAGCTCACCACCTCGGGACAGGGACCACGAGCAGTACTTC. This sequence encodes CASSPPRDRDHEQYF. Together with reference TRBV18 and TRBJ2-7, the CDR3 gives the full variable domain: NAGVMQNPRHLVRRRGQEARLRCSPMKGHSHVYWYRQLPEEGLKFMVYLQKENIIDESGMPKERFSAEFPKEGPSILRIQQVVRGDSAAYFCASSPPRDRDHEQYFGPGTRLTVT.

The CDR3 DNA reads as TGTGCCAGCAGCCGGACCAGGACTGGGCACTACACAGATACGCAGTATTTT. Residues: CASSRTRTGHYTDTQYF. The rearrangement links TRBV4-2 to TRBJ2-3; the D gene is possibly TRBD2 (5 bases). Trimming cost V 4 bases and J 2 bases, with 19 bases left between them. Germline V gene sequence: CDR1 LGHNA, CDR2 YNFKEQ. CDR3 size: 17 residues.

The chain employs TRBV12-5 and TRBJ1-4; D not resolved. The CDR3 runs to 13 residues. The ends were cut back, 1 base at V and 4 bases at J, with 4 bases in the middle. Germline V gene data show CDR1 as LGHNT and CDR2 as FRNRAP. CDR3 DNA: TGTGCTAGTGGTTTGGCCGGTAATGAAAAACTGTTTTTT. Translated, it gives CASGLAGNEKLFF.

V usage is TRBV10-3 and J usage is TRBJ2-2; D ambiguous. Per the germline V gene, CDR1 is ENHRY and CDR2 is SYGVKD. This CDR3 has 13 residues. V dropped 4 bases and J dropped 1 base, with 4 bases sitting between them. The CDR3 loop is CAISALNTGELFF. In DNA form, the CDR3 reads TGTGCCATCAGTGCCTTGAACACCGGGGAGCTGTTTTTT.

The chain employs TRBV19 and TRBJ2-1; the match to TRBD2 covers 11 bases. Trimming cost V 4 bases and J 9 bases; bases outside gene matches: 8. Germline CDR1 is LNHDA and CDR2 is SQIVND (reference sequence). The CDR3 sequence is 15 residues long. The CDR3 region has the DNA TGTGCCAGTAGTACCTATCTAGCGGGGGGAGCTGAGCAGTTCTTC. It specifies CASSTYLAGGAEQFF.

This clone appeared a few times. V usage is TRBV7-3 and J usage is TRBJ1-1; D uncertain. Looked up from germline, CDR1 is SGHTA and CDR2 is FQGTGA. The ends were cut back, 3 bases at V and 0 bases at J, with 14 bases in the middle. This CDR3 has 16 residues. CDR3 region: CASSFYHSPMNTEAFF. The CDR3, as DNA: TGTGCCAGCAGCTTTTATCACAGCCCAATGAACACTGAAGCTTTCTTT.